This T cell receptor (beta chain) was sequenced in a study of CD8+CD57+ T cells in acquired aplastic anemia. Across the whole study: 3.2 ug was the average amount of DNA from sorted CD4+ and CD8+ cells. Healthy donor CD4+ cell samples had a mean of roughly 10 million reads. Study outcomes and limitations: Patient and control CD8+ Simpson's diversity was not significantly different.

This clonotype was recorded at least ten times. Its specificity is unknown. Germline lookup yields CDR1 SEHNR and CDR2 FQNEAQ (reference sequence). Trimming pared 1 base from V and 10 bases from J, leaving 23 bases between. This CDR3 contains 17 residues. Genomic DNA constituted the template upon which TCR beta VDJ and CDR3 profiling was performed. Each CDR3 protein is one row after TCRdb ran MiXCR on the reads. Among some 190,000 distinct CDR3 sequences, around 59% were seen once, and the ten largest hold more than 15%. This chain links TRBV7-9 with TRBJ2-1; D is unclear. Sequencing was done on a sample of sorted CD4+, CD8+, or CD8+CD57+ T cells (not recorded which) from PBMCs. The receptor's source is a human donor in good health, serving as a control. CDR3 in amino acids: CASSLGDLGPALGEQFF. In DNA, the CDR3 is TGTGCCAGCAGCTTAGGGGATCTAGGACCAGCTTTAGGGGAGCAGTTCTTC.